The clone carrying this T cell receptor beta chain was detected a few times. As yet, its antigen is unknown. In TCRdb, the 5' RACE reads were re-called with MiXCR into one record per CDR3 protein. The sample consists of more than 450,000 distinct CDR3 sequences, about 20% of them appearing once. The length of the CDR3 is 13 residues. Germline CDR1 is SGHVS and CDR2 is FQNEAQ. V gave up 7 bases and J gave up 14 bases; unmatched junction bases: 13. The data originate from a study of T-cell memory formation after mild COVID-19. Whole-study findings and limits: Clones that shrank (day 15 to 85) were balanced CD4/CD8, whereas later expanders leaned CD4+.

The sequence was collected from an adult woman who had mild COVID-19 (a few samples of this study predate the infection). Cell type and time point are not known. This chain connects TRBV7-8 to TRBJ2-1; 8 bases fit TRBD1. Sequenced input: PBMCs or a T cell subset sorted from them (not recorded which). CDR3 loop: CASTRAPAGGEFF. CDR3 in DNA: TGTGCCAGCACCCGAGCCCCCGCAGGGGGCGAGTTCTTC.